This TCR beta chain was observed in a study of T-cell memory formation after mild COVID-19. Regarding the study as a whole: The SARS-CoV-2 specificity of second-wave clones reaching peak at day 37 remained unverified. The pre-infection memory compartment contained some responding clones, suggesting cross-reactive memory joined.

Worth noting for this clonotype: Antigen: not known.

TCRdb fed the 5' RACE reads into MiXCR, producing one record per CDR3 protein. The table has about 150,000 distinct CDR3 sequences, about 23% seen once; the top ten hold around a quarter. The ends were cut back, 8 bases at V and 0 bases at J, with 9 bases in the middle. Germline CDR1 reads SGHVS; CDR2 reads FNYEAQ. The CDR3 totals 13 residues. The TCR was taken from an adult woman who had mild COVID-19 (a few samples of this study predate the infection). Cell type and time point are not known. Source material: PBMCs or a T cell subset sorted from them (not recorded which). This sequence joins TRBV7-6 and TRBJ2-3, with D unresolved. The CDR3 sequence is CASSWVSTDTQYF. The CDR3, as DNA: TGTGCCAGCTCTTGGGTCAGCACAGATACGCAGTATTTT.